This T cell receptor beta chain stems from a study of blood T cell repertoires in COVID-19. Study-wide background: Italy, Spain and the United States were the sources of the convalescent and acute COVID-19 samples.

In the study's own analysis: Amplification of reference gene primers provided the estimated nucleated cell counts. Clones were sequenced by immunoSEQ multiplex PCR, and TCRdb holds only the in-frame ones, with some missing. The V and J calls and the clone size are those of that table, but D and trimming were determined from the DNA. This sample has 130,000 or so clones; around nine tenths occur once, and the top ten carry less than 2.5%. Trimming shortened V by 4 bases and J by 0 bases, and 19 bases separated the two germline ends. Germline V lookup: CDR1 GTSNPN, CDR2 SVGIG (reference sequence). This CDR3 is built from 17 residues.

The chain combines TRBV30 with TRBJ1-3, with unresolved D. Sequencing was carried out using peripheral blood. The TCR sequence derives from a man aged 70 or older with active COVID-19. CDR3 in DNA: TGTGCCTGGAAACGCCCCCAAGAGATCTTCTCTGGAAACACCATATATTTT. Protein sequence: CAWKRPQEIFSGNTIYF. The complete variable domain, with remaining parts taken from reference TRBV30 and TRBJ1-3, reads SQTIHQWPATLVQPVGSPLSLECTVEGTSNPNLYWYRQAAGRGLQLLFYSVGIGQISSEVPQNLSASRPQDRQFILSSKKLLLSDSGFYLCAWKRPQEIFSGNTIYFGEGSWLTVV.